One T cell receptor beta chain is described in this entry. 13 Jbeta primers and 60 Vbeta primers were used for the PCR. The repertoire was sequenced with immunoSEQ multiplex PCR; TCRdb's copy has only in-frame clones and lacks some. The sample shows fewer than 200,000 clones, approximately 84% of them seen only once. CDR1 is SNHLY and CDR2 is FYNNEI in the germline V gene. With 4 bases removed from V and 2 bases from J, the gap between germline ends came to 5 bases. The CDR3 is 13 residues long. The sample belongs to a study of cytomegalovirus exposure and HLA in healthy donors. The chain couples TRBV2 to TRBJ2-2; D is undetermined. Input material: PBMCs. The TCR originated in a female donor in good health and CMV-seronegative. Here the CDR3 reads CASSVLNTGELFF. In DNA form, the CDR3 reads TGTGCCAGCAGTGTTCTTAACACCGGGGAGCTGTTTTTT.